These 32 T cell receptor beta chains share one sample of origin, sequenced in a study of T cell changes during pregnancy in multiple sclerosis. Profiled with immunoSEQ multiplex PCR; TCRdb holds only in-frame clones, not every one. The data contain fewer than 90,000 clones, roughly 94% of them singletons. Material: peripheral blood, obtained after pregnancy. These receptors all come from a female donor in good health, enrolled as a control in a pregnancy study.

This chain joins TRBV30 and TRBJ2-7, with 10 bases fitting TRBD2. V trimming: 5 bases; J trimming: 5 bases; junction bases outside the gene matches: 18. The CDR3 sequence is 17 residues long. In germline, CDR1 is GTSNPN, CDR2 SVGIG (reference sequence). CDR3 loop: CAWGSGTSGIQGNEQYF. CDR3 bases: TGTGCCTGGGGGAGTGGTACTAGCGGGATCCAGGGGAACGAGCAGTACTTC.

This rearrangement joins TRBV4-2 to TRBJ2-1, with 12 positions matching TRBD2. Germline V CDR1 and CDR2: LGHNA, YNFKEQ. The V gene end was trimmed by 0 bases and the J gene end by 7 bases; junction bases not matched to a gene: 10. This CDR3 comprises 18 residues. The CDR3 DNA is TGTGCCAGCAGCCAAGAGTACCCTAGCGGGAGGGCCTCTAATGAGCAGTTCTTC. This codes for CASSQEYPSGRASNEQFF.

The V and J genes are TRBV28 and TRBJ2-7, with TRBD2 matching 15 bases. Trimming removed 6 bases from V and 9 bases from J; junction bases left unmatched: 12. This CDR3 region has 16 residues. Germline CDR1 and CDR2: MDHEN and SYDVKM. CDR3 DNA: TGTGCCAGCAGCCCAGGACTAGCGGGAGGGCCGTTCAGGCAGTACTTC. Its protein is CASSPGLAGGPFRQYF.

The V call is TRBV19, the J call TRBJ1-1; D is unresolved. Germline V gene lookup returns CDR1 LNHDA and CDR2 SQIVND (reference sequence). The CDR3 is made up of 16 amino acids. The V and J ends lost 5 bases and 0 bases respectively, with 16 bases between them. The CDR3: CASSPRRSYMNTEAFF. The CDR3 bases are TGTGCCAGTAGTCCCCGCAGGTCCTACATGAACACTGAAGCTTTCTTT.

The chain carries TRBV11-2 and TRBJ2-2; D is undetermined. The CDR3 has 13 amino acids. CDR1 is SGHAT and CDR2 is FQNNGV in the germline V gene. With 2 bases removed from V and 8 bases from J, the gap between germline ends came to 9 bases. The CDR3 nucleotides read TGTGCCAGCAGCTTAACACTGAGGGGGGAGCTGTTTTTT. Residues: CASSLTLRGELFF.

The V gene is TRBV27, the J gene TRBJ1-1; tentatively, D is TRBD1 (5 bases). Trimming stripped 7 bases from V and 0 bases from J, with 21 bases between. CDR3 size: 17 residues. CDR1 is MNHEY and CDR2 is SMNVEV in the germline V gene (reference sequence). DNA of the CDR3: TGTGCCAGCACTCTCCGGGGGGGTTCCTACATGAACACTGAAGCTTTCTTT. Amino acid sequence: CASTLRGGSYMNTEAFF.

This chain joins TRBV27 and TRBJ1-5; maybe TRBD1 (6 bases). V was cut by 5 bases and J by 1 base, with 12 bases left in between. Germline CDR1 and CDR2: MNHEY and SMNVEV (reference sequence). The length of the CDR3 is 15 residues. CDR3 sequence (DNA): TGTGCCAGCAGTCCAGGACAGAGAAGCAATCAGCCCCAGCATTTT. The encoded protein is CASSPGQRSNQPQHF.

J is TRBJ1-5 and V is TRBV27; perhaps TRBD1 as D (6 bases). The CDR3 is 13 amino acids. Germline CDR1 MNHEY, CDR2 SMNVEV (reference sequence). The V end was cut by 2 bases, the J end by 10 bases, with 12 bases between. The chain's CDR3 is CASSLGGASPQHF. The CDR3 region has the DNA TGTGCCAGCAGTTTAGGGGGGGCAAGTCCCCAGCATTTT.

The genes are TRBV18 and TRBJ2-1; maybe TRBD1 (5 bases). Germline values: CDR1 KGHSH, CDR2 LQKENI. The CDR3 extends over 14 amino acids. Trimming removed 4 bases at V and 7 bases at J, with 14 bases between. The CDR3 DNA reads as TGTGCCAGCTCACTGGGTGGGGCCCTGAATGAGCAGTTCTTC. Translating gives CASSLGGALNEQFF.

The rearrangement links TRBV28 to TRBJ2-3; 7 bases are shared with TRBD2. Germline trimming cut 2 bases from V and 4 bases from J; bases unmatched to any gene: 6. From germline, CDR1 is MDHEN and CDR2 SYDVKM. The CDR3 has 15 amino acids. The CDR3 bases are TGTGCCAGCAGTTTAGAGGGAGGGCGCGCAGATACGCAGTATTTT. Translated, it gives CASSLEGGRADTQYF.

The chain links TRBV6-1 to TRBJ1-4, with D hard to call. V gave up 2 bases and J gave up 7 bases, with 8 bases separating them. The germline V gene has CDR1 MNHNS and CDR2 SASEGT. The CDR3 runs 13 residues. The CDR3 coding sequence is TGTGCCAGCAGTGAACAGGTTGCTGAAAAACTGTTTTTT. It is translated as CASSEQVAEKLFF.

CDR3 in amino acids: CASSESRVREQYF. The DNA for the CDR3 is TGTGCCAGCAGTGAATCTCGGGTTAGGGAGCAGTACTTC. This rearrangement joins TRBV6-1 to TRBJ2-7; no clear D. V lost 2 bases and J 7 bases, leaving 12 bases between the germline ends. The V gene's germline CDR1 is MNHNS and CDR2 SASEGT. CDR3 size: 13 residues.

The chain combines TRBV18 with TRBJ2-6; possibly TRBD2 for D (5 bases). Trimming pared 1 base from V and 2 bases from J, leaving 6 bases between. The CDR3 totals 15 residues. Germline CDR1 and CDR2: KGHSH and LQKENI. CDR3 bases: TGTGCCAGCTCACCACAAGCGGCTGGGGCCAACGTCCTGACTTTC. Translation: CASSPQAAGANVLTF.

The rearrangement joins TRBV2 to TRBJ1-2; 11 nucleotides match TRBD1. Germline CDR1 reads SNHLY; CDR2 reads FYNNEI. With 7 bases clipped from V and 4 bases from J, the junction kept 2 bases outside the gene matches. This CDR3 region has 13 residues. CDR3 amino acids: CASNGQGAYGYTF. CDR3 DNA sequence: TGTGCCAGCAATGGACAGGGGGCCTATGGCTACACCTTC.

This rearrangement joins TRBV7-6 to TRBJ2-1, with TRBD2 matching over 13 bases. CDR1 and CDR2 from the germline V gene are SGHVS and FNYEAQ. V gave up 1 base and J gave up 4 bases; unmatched junction bases: 1. This CDR3 has 16 residues. The CDR3 loop is CASSLGTSGRYNEQFF. The CDR3 nucleotides read TGTGCCAGCAGCTTAGGGACTAGCGGGAGATACAATGAGCAGTTCTTC.

The rearrangement uses TRBV13 and TRBJ2-7, with 10 positions matching TRBD2. This CDR3 contains 17 residues. Trimming removed 2 bases from V and 6 bases from J; junction bases left unmatched: 13. The germline V gene has CDR1 PRHDT and CDR2 FYEKMQ (reference sequence). As DNA, the CDR3 is TGTGCCAGCAGCTTATTTGGGCTAGCGGGAGAGCGCGCCGAGCAGTACTTC. Amino acid sequence: CASSLFGLAGERAEQYF.

The chain is built from TRBV15 and TRBJ1-2; D call uncertain. The length of the CDR3 is 12 residues. V lost 0 bases and J 7 bases, leaving 6 bases between the germline ends. CDR1 LNHNV and CDR2 YYDKDF come from the germline V gene (reference sequence). The CDR3, as DNA: TGTGCCACCAGCAGAGATCAGTTTGGCTACACCTTC. Translating gives CATSRDQFGYTF.

The V gene is TRBV5-1, the J gene TRBJ2-7, with 8 bases identical to TRBD1. The V segment lost 4 bases and the J segment 2 bases; nucleotides outside the gene matches: 11. The CDR3 consists of 16 residues. Germline CDR1 reads SGHRS; CDR2 reads YFSETQ. CDR3: CASSLRDRQSAYEQYF. The CDR3 DNA follows: TGCGCCAGCAGCCTCCGGGACAGGCAATCAGCCTACGAGCAGTACTTC. Drawing the rest from reference TRBV5-1 and TRBJ2-7, the complete variable domain is KAGVTQTPRYLIKTRGQQVTLSCSPISGHRSVSWYQQTPGQGLQFLFEYFSETQRNKGNFPGRFSGRQFSNSRSEMNVSTLELGDSALYLCASSLRDRQSAYEQYFGPGTRLTVT.

V and J are TRBV19 and TRBJ2-7; the match to TRBD1 covers 8 bases. This CDR3 has 14 residues. The V gene end was trimmed by 2 bases and the J gene end by 4 bases; junction bases not matched to a gene: 4. Germline V gives CDR1 LNHDA, CDR2 SQIVND (reference sequence). CDR3 bases: TGTGCCAGTAGTATAAGGCAGGGGGCTTACGAGCAGTACTTC. This translates into CASSIRQGAYEQYF.

To note about this clone: The junction shows a germline mismatch at one end, possibly a read error. DNA for the CDR3: TGCGCCAGCAGCTTGGCCGGGGGGTCTGCGGGGGTTTTACTGTTC. As protein: CASSLAGGSAGVLLF. This chain links TRBV5-1 with TRBJ2-7; TRBD2 matches at 7 bases. Germline-derived CDR1 and CDR2 are SGHRS and YFSETQ. This CDR3 has 15 amino acids.

This clone was picked up a small number of times. This chain uses TRBV27 with TRBJ1-2; 9 nucleotides line up with TRBD1. The CDR3 totals 14 residues. CDR1 is MNHEY and CDR2 is SMNVEV in the germline V gene (reference sequence). J gave up 7 bases and V 5 bases, and 8 bases lay outside the gene matches. The CDR3 DNA reads TGTGCCAGCAGTGGGTCCGGGACAGGGTTTGGCTACACCTTC. Residues: CASSGSGTGFGYTF.

This chain links TRBV10-3 with TRBJ2-5, with 7 bases aligning to TRBD2. Germline V gene data show CDR1 as ENHRY and CDR2 as SYGVKD. The CDR3 consists of 13 residues. With V trimmed by 9 bases and J by 3 bases, 7 bases remained unmatched. The CDR3 is CAIGASGKETQYF. The CDR3 nucleotides read TGTGCCATAGGCGCAAGCGGGAAAGAGACCCAGTACTTC.

The genes are TRBV6-6 and TRBJ1-5; a weak D match, TRBD1 (6 bases). This CDR3 comprises 13 residues. Germline-derived CDR1 and CDR2 are MNHNY and SVGAGI (reference sequence). Trimming removed 7 bases at V and 7 bases at J, with 14 bases between. Here the CDR3 reads CASTDLGGQPQHF. In DNA form, the CDR3 reads TGTGCCAGCACCGACCTAGGGGGACAGCCCCAGCATTTT.

This clone was seen just once. The chain recombines TRBV6-6 with TRBJ2-7, with 11 positions matching TRBD2. Trimming cost V 2 bases and J 4 bases; bases outside gene matches: 7. Per the germline V gene, CDR1 is MNHNY and CDR2 is SVGAGI (reference sequence). The CDR3 covers 16 residues. CDR3 nucleotides: TGTGCCAGCAGTTACGGAGGGTTAGCGGGAGGGTACGAGCAGTACTTC. Its translation: CASSYGGLAGGYEQYF.

The chain uses TRBV29-1 and TRBJ2-3; possible D gene TRBD2, 6 bases. The CDR3 has 12 amino acids. V lost 7 bases and J lost 8, with 16 bases in between. CDR1 is SQVTM and CDR2 is ANQGSEA in the germline V gene. The CDR3 bases are TGCAGCGCTTACTGGGACTCAACTACGCAGTATTTT. This sequence encodes CSAYWDSTTQYF.

The chain recombines TRBV11-2 with TRBJ2-7; 7 bases are shared with TRBD1. This CDR3 is built from 15 residues. V was clipped by 1 base and J by 6 bases; unmatched bases: 9. Germline CDR1 is SGHAT and CDR2 is FQNNGV. CDR3 sequence reads: CASSLVGQGVSEQYF. CDR3 in DNA: TGTGCCAGCAGCTTAGTGGGTCAGGGGGTTTCCGAGCAGTACTTC.

This clone appeared a few times. The chain links TRBV4-1 to TRBJ2-7; 8 bases align to TRBD1. Germline assignment: CDR1 MGHRA and CDR2 YSYEKL. V shed 1 base, J shed 1 base, and the junction held 3 bases outside the gene matches. The length of the CDR3 is 15 residues. CDR3 sequence reads: CASSQGTGTSYEQYF. The DNA for the CDR3 is TGCGCCAGCAGCCAAGGGACAGGGACTTCCTACGAGCAGTACTTC.

Written as DNA, the CDR3 is TGCGCCAGCAGTGACACGTGGGACAGGGGTAATGAGCAGTTCTTC. Its translation: CASSDTWDRGNEQFF. The V gene is TRBV10-2, the J gene TRBJ2-1, with 10 bases lining up with TRBD1. With 3 bases clipped from V and 7 bases from J, the junction kept 6 bases outside the gene matches. The germline CDR1 and CDR2 sequences are WSHSY and SAAADI. The CDR3 spans 15 residues.

The J gene is TRBJ2-5, the V gene TRBV5-4; 7 bases fit TRBD1. Germline trimming cut 2 bases from V and 1 base from J; bases unmatched to any gene: 5. Germline loops: CDR1 SGHNT, CDR2 YYREEE (reference sequence). This CDR3 region has 15 residues. The CDR3 loop reads CASSLITGVQETQYF. The CDR3 DNA reads TGTGCCAGCAGCTTAATTACAGGGGTCCAAGAGACCCAGTACTTC.

The chain employs TRBV18 and TRBJ2-1; TRBD2 agrees at 7 bases. V shed 3 bases, J shed 8 bases, and the junction held 7 bases outside the gene matches. This CDR3 is built from 14 residues. The germline gives CDR1 KGHSH, CDR2 LQKENI. This CDR3 is CASSPRTSDHEQFF. The CDR3 nucleotides are TGTGCCAGCTCACCCCGCACTAGCGACCATGAGCAGTTCTTC.

This rearrangement joins TRBV28 to TRBJ2-1; 10 bases line up with TRBD2. Germline values: CDR1 MDHEN, CDR2 SYDVKM. The CDR3 runs to 17 residues. The junction had 10 bases not matched to a gene; V was cut back by 5 bases and J by 3 bases. In nucleotides, the CDR3 is TGTGCCAGCAGTACTCAATGGACTAGCGGAAACTACAATGAGCAGTTCTTC. Translation gives CASSTQWTSGNYNEQFF. The whole variable domain, remainder taken from reference TRBV28 and TRBJ2-1, is DVKVTQSSRYLVKRTGEKVFLECVQDMDHENMFWYRQDPGLGLRLIYFSYDVKMKEKGDIPEGYSVSREKKERFSLILESASTNQTSMYLCASSTQWTSGNYNEQFFGPGTRLTVL.

In nucleotides, the CDR3 is TGTGCCACCAGCAGAGCTAGCGGGAGAGGCACAGATACGCAGTATTTT. This translates into CATSRASGRGTDTQYF. J is TRBJ2-3 and V is TRBV15, with 10 bases fitting TRBD2. Germline lookup yields CDR1 LNHNV and CDR2 YYDKDF (reference sequence). Germline trimming cut 1 base from V and 1 base from J; bases unmatched to any gene: 2. The CDR3 has 16 amino acids.